These T cell receptor beta chains were read from a single sample in a study of T-cell reconstitution after alpha-beta-depleted transplantation in children. MiXCR, run by TCRdb on the PCR reads, gives a single entry per CDR3 protein. The sample consists of 250,000 to 300,000 distinct CDR3 sequences, more than 8% of them appearing once. The specimen was PBMCs from the stem cell graft donor, collected from the stem cell graft. Every receptor here comes from a human donor who donated a stem cell graft to a child with SCID. CDR3s leave out the opening cysteine and the closing phenylalanine or tryptophan.

length	V	J	CDR3
10	TRBV28	TRBJ1-1	ASEAAGTEAF
15	TRBV11-2	TRBJ2-1	ASSFGKQGYSYNEQF
12	TRBV20-1	TRBJ2-5	SARDQGGRETQY
12	TRBV20-1	TRBJ1-1	SARGQGAWTEAF
13	TRBV20-1	TRBJ1-6	SARDRGGTTAPLH
11	TRBV12-3/TRBV12-4	TRBJ2-7	ASSFGFGYEQY
13	TRBV6-1	TRBJ1-2	ASSELTDSTYGYT
13	TRBV20-1	TRBJ2-3	SAREPGIRTDTQY
10	TRBV20-1	TRBJ1-1	SAREGGAEAF
11	TRBV10-3	TRBJ2-1	AISEAGNNEQF
13	TRBV5-6	TRBJ1-2	ASSYQGPLNYGYT
13	TRBV20-1	TRBJ2-2	SATRDLANTGELF
13	TRBV7-6	TRBJ2-5	ASSLESGWRETQY
13	TRBV12-3/TRBV12-4	TRBJ2-3	ASSPTGGRSDTQY
13	TRBV11-2	TRBJ2-1	ASSGAQVSYNEQF
13	TRBV5-1	TRBJ1-1	ASSTETGLNTEAF
12	TRBV24-1	TRBJ2-3	ATSARGGTDTQY
12	TRBV18	TRBJ1-1	ASSPPERGTEAF
13	TRBV7-7	TRBJ2-3	ASSPTVSSTDTQY
15	TRBV5-1	TRBJ2-5	ASSSGLSTGRAETQY
13	TRBV5-1	TRBJ2-7	ASSLVTGPTYEQY
11	TRBV15	TRBJ2-5	ATRGQTQETQY
15	TRBV10-3	TRBJ2-2	AISESTTMVYTGELF
14	TRBV3-1	TRBJ2-3	ASSPGGTEVSDTQY
11	TRBV20-1	TRBJ1-5	SAVDNSNQPQH
15	TRBV28	TRBJ2-1	ASSQLDARREDNEQF
12	TRBV5-1	TRBJ2-7	ASSLGTGLYEQY
13	TRBV18	TRBJ2-7	ASSPPNQGRNEQY
12	TRBV18	TRBJ2-7	ASSLKTGVYEQY
14	TRBV7-9	TRBJ2-3	ASSDRQRGRADTQY
11	TRBV10-3	TRBJ2-7	AISESTAYEQY
13	TRBV7-9	TRBJ2-3	ASSLEGDNTDTQY
12	TRBV13	TRBJ2-4	ASSWGRGSDIQY
11	TRBV12-5	TRBJ1-3	ASGLGSGNTIY
10	TRBV10-3	TRBJ1-1	ATRLGDTEAF
12	TRBV20-1	TRBJ1-2	SASPLGRGYGYT
10	TRBV7-9	TRBJ2-7	ASSLSAYEQY
12	TRBV7-9	TRBJ1-1	ASSLLGGLTEAF
9	TRBV20-1	TRBJ1-3	SLRVRNTIY
11	TRBV6-5	TRBJ2-3	ASWGQGTSAQY
15	TRBV21-1	TRBJ2-3	ASSHQRSRRHTDTQY